This T cell receptor (beta chain) appears in the sequencing data of a study of technical replicates of blood from several donors. Profiling relied on immunoSEQ multiplex PCR, and the TCRdb table lists in-frame clones only, not all of them. The sample includes about 82,000 clones, around 94% seen only once; the top ten take approximately 0.41%. The J segment lost 3 bases and the V segment lost 11 bases, leaving 9 bases of the junction unmatched. The CDR3 loop spans 13 amino acids. In germline, CDR1 is WNHNN, CDR2 SYGVQD (reference sequence). The sample taken for sequencing was T cells isolated from PBMCs. The clonotype comes from a human donor in good health. V gene TRBV10-1 combines with J gene TRBJ2-7, with 8 bases that match TRBD1. CDR3 nucleotides: TGCGCCGGCGGTGGACAGGGAATCTACGAGCAGTACTTC. It translates to CAGGGQGIYEQYF.